A single sample is the source of the 8 T cell receptor beta chains below, sequenced in a study of T-cell memory formation after mild COVID-19 (dated by TCRdb to the early 2020s). The receptor library was made with 5' RACE. Sequencing instrument: Illumina NovaSeq 6000. Using fastp at Q25 and MiXCR, TCRdb reprocessed the public reads and kept productive beta chains. Every entry covers one CDR3 protein and lists the most common genes and DNA from its rows. The table for this sample lists under 300,000 distinct CDR3 sequences; approximately 9% of them were counted only once. Clones ranked in the top ten supply 20% to 25% of the sample. The sample was PBMCs or a T cell subset sorted from them (not recorded which). The receptors come from a man in his late teens or twenties who had mild COVID-19 (a few samples of this study predate the infection). The sample titles of this study are shuffled in the database, so cell type and time point are left out; the donor was told from shared clones.

This clonotype was picked up a small number of times. The chain joins TRBV7-7 to TRBJ2-7; 8 nucleotides match TRBD1. V gave up 5 bases and J gave up 4 bases; unmatched junction bases: 4. The CDR3 has 13 residues. In germline, CDR1 is SSHAT, CDR2 FNYEAQ (reference sequence). The CDR3 region has the DNA TGTGCCAGCAGCACGCGGACAGGGTACGAGCAGTACTTC. Translating gives CASSTRTGYEQYF.

This rearrangement joins TRBV12-3 or TRBV12-4 to TRBJ2-7, with a weak D call TRBD2 (5 bases). V lost 6 bases to trimming and J lost 7 bases, with 16 bases between them. This CDR3 comprises 13 residues. This CDR3 reads CASSHGLVREQYF. The DNA for the CDR3 is TGTGCCAGCAGCCATGGACTTGTTAGGGAGCAGTACTTC.

This clonotype was recorded many times. The gene calls are TRBV12-3 or TRBV12-4 and TRBJ2-1; tentative D call: TRBD2 (6 bases). Trimming left V 3 bases short and J 3 bases short, with 6 bases between. The CDR3 spans 13 residues. For the CDR3, the DNA is TGTGCCAGCAGTTTTAGCGGCTACAATGAGCAGTTCTTC. Residues: CASSFSGYNEQFF.

For the CDR3, the DNA is TGTGCCAGTTGGGACAGGGGCAGCTATGGCTACACCTTC. Protein: CASWDRGSYGYTF. V gene TRBV19 combines with J gene TRBJ1-2, with 10 nucleotides matching TRBD1. V was pared by 8 bases and J by 4 bases, with 4 bases of the junction left unmatched. The germline V gene encodes CDR1 LNHDA and CDR2 SQIVND (reference sequence). The CDR3 runs to 13 residues.

The CDR3 coding sequence is TGTGCCAGCAGTTTGGGACAGGGGGTTTTTACTTATCAGCCCCAGCATTTT. Translating it yields CASSLGQGVFTYQPQHF. The chain recombines TRBV6-5 with TRBJ1-5, with TRBD1 matching over 11 bases. V trimming: 4 bases; J trimming: 5 bases; junction bases outside the gene matches: 10. Germline V gene data show CDR1 as MNHEY and CDR2 as SVGAGI. This CDR3 is built from 17 residues.

In its sample, this clonotype was seen a few times. J is TRBJ2-4 and V is TRBV12-3 or TRBV12-4; no definite D call. Trimming removed 6 bases from V and 8 bases from J, with 17 bases in between. There are 14 residues in the CDR3. CDR3 bases: TGTGCCAGCAGACACAGACCTAACCGGGACATTCAGTACTTC. This translates into CASRHRPNRDIQYF.

CDR3 amino acids: CASSSLGRSRSSYNEQFF. In DNA form, the CDR3 reads TGTGCCAGCAGCTCCCTGGGACGCTCTCGAAGCTCCTACAATGAGCAGTTCTTC. This sequence joins TRBV7-2 and TRBJ2-1; D is possibly TRBD1 or TRBD2 (5 bases each). This CDR3 spans 18 amino acids. Germline-derived CDR1 and CDR2 are SGHTA and FQGNSA. With 4 bases removed from V and 0 bases from J, the gap between germline ends came to 19 bases.

This clonotype was recorded many times. The chain combines TRBV7-2 with TRBJ1-1, with D perhaps matching TRBD1 (6 bases). Trimming pared 10 bases from V and 0 bases from J, leaving 18 bases between. Germline CDR1 and CDR2: SGHTA and FQGNSA. The CDR3 is 15 amino acids. The CDR3 sequence: CAIRTSGTMNTEAFF. The CDR3 coding sequence is TGTGCCATCCGGACCTCCGGGACAATGAACACTGAAGCTTTCTTT.